This entry concerns a single T cell receptor (beta chain). Participants, about 18 to 95 years old, spanned some 23 US areas. The trim removed 5 bases at V and 4 bases at J, leaving 10 bases unmatched. The CDR3 totals 15 residues. The germline gives CDR1 MNHNY, CDR2 SVGAGI (reference sequence). This sample was included in a study of blood T cell repertoires in COVID-19. Across the study: COVID-19 samples, acute and convalescent, were from the United States, Italy and Spain.

Generated by immunoSEQ multiplex PCR, the TCRdb table keeps only in-frame clones and is missing some. The profile covers about 270,000 clones, with about 87% appearing a single time and about 3% taken by the ten largest. The TCR originated in a woman aged 45 to 65 who had recovered from COVID-19. The sample consisted of PBMCs or T cells enriched from blood (not recorded which). This sequence joins TRBV6-6 and TRBJ1-2; 7 bases fit TRBD1. The CDR3 region has the DNA TGTGCCAGCAGTGCGATCCGACAGGGTTCCTATGGCTACACCTTC. Its protein is CASSAIRQGSYGYTF.